Listed below are T cell receptor beta chains from one sample, sequenced in a study of regulatory T cells in long-lasting Graves disease. TCRdb processed the multiplex PCR reads anew with MiXCR; each CDR3 protein has one entry. This sample has roughly 500,000 distinct CDR3 sequences; roughly 13% occur once, and the top ten carry 8.5% to 10%. This sample was also put to use in a study of T cells in Graves' hyperthyroidism and ophthalmopathy.

The sample in question was peripheral blood mononuclear cells (PBMCs), obtained at new diagnosis, from a patient treated with antithyroid drugs. These receptors all stem from a man aged 25-45 years with Graves disease. Both conserved end residues are part of each CDR3. A D gene is named only where the DNA matches it firmly. Clone size is shown for a subset of rows, as once, few, many or a class of expanded clone.

J gene,D gene,V gene,clone size,CDR3 protein,CDR3 DNA
TRBJ2-5,TRBD2,TRBV5-1,few,CASSVAGTQETQYF,TGCGCCAGCAGCGTAGCGGGAACACAAGAGACCCAGTACTTC
TRBJ1-6,-,TRBV18,many,CASSPSQGSPLHF,TGTGCCAGCTCACCATCTCAGGGTTCACCCCTCCACTTT
TRBJ2-1,TRBD2,TRBV11-3,-,CASSATGSGSDEQFF,TGTGCCAGCAGCGCGACCGGCAGCGGGAGCGATGAGCAGTTCTTC
TRBJ2-1,-,TRBV29-1,-,CSVGSLDEQFF,TGCAGCGTCGGGAGTCTCGATGAGCAGTTCTTC
TRBJ1-5,-,TRBV20-1,many,CSARTGRFNQPQHF,TGCAGTGCGAGAACAGGGCGTTTCAATCAGCCCCAGCATTTT
TRBJ1-1,-,TRBV12-5,many,CASGLLGASQPKPGQAFF,TGTGCTAGTGGTTTGTTGGGGGCGAGCCAACCAAAACCCGGTCAAGCTTTCTTT
TRBJ2-7,TRBD1,TRBV7-3,-,CASSSGRTGVRHEQYF,TGTGCCAGCAGTTCGGGCAGGACAGGGGTAAGACACGAGCAGTACTTC
TRBJ2-7,-,TRBV5-1,-,CASSSFPDSTYEQYF,TGCGCCAGCAGCTCCTTCCCCGACAGTACCTACGAGCAGTACTTC
TRBJ1-2,-,TRBV24-1,few,CAPSWDYGYTF,TGTGCCCCCTCCTGGGACTATGGCTACACCTTC
TRBJ2-7,-,TRBV19,many,CASSDGIAGSYEQYF,TGTGCCAGTAGTGACGGGATCGCGGGCTCCTACGAGCAGTACTTC
TRBJ1-2,-,TRBV24-1,many,CATSETGDYYGYTF,TGTGCCACCAGTGAAACAGGAGATTACTATGGCTACACCTTC
TRBJ2-5,-,TRBV27,-,CASSLAGGLGETRYF,TGTGCCAGCAGTTTAGCAGGGGGGTTGGGAGAGACCCGGTACTTC
TRBJ2-7,-,TRBV12-3/TRBV12-4,many,CASSLRGRTYEQYF,TGTGCCAGCAGCCTCCGAGGGAGAACCTACGAGCAGTACTTC
TRBJ1-3,-,TRBV11-2,few,CASSLFIPTGSSGNTIYF,TGTGCCAGCAGCTTATTCATACCCACAGGCTCCTCTGGAAACACCATATATTTT
TRBJ1-1,-,TRBV27,many,CASSPHTGWTNTEAFF,TGTGCCAGCAGTCCTCACACCGGGTGGACGAACACTGAAGCTTTCTTT
TRBJ2-3,-,TRBV20-1,many,CSASGREREDTQYF,TGCAGTGCTAGTGGCCGGGAGAGGGAAGATACGCAGTATTTT
TRBJ2-4,TRBD1,TRBV6-1,few,CATQGALGKNIQYF,TGTGCCACTCAGGGGGCGTTGGGCAAAAACATTCAGTACTTC